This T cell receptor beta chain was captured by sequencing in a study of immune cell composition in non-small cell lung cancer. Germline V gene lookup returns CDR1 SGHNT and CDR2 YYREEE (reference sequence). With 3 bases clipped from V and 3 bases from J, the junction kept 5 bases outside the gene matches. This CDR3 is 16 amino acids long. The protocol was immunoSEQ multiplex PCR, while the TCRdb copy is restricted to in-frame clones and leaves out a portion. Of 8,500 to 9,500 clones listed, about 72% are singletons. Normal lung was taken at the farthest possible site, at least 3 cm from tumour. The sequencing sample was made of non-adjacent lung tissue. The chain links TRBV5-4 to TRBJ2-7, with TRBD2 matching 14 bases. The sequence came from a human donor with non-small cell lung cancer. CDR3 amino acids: CASSSWTSGGHYEQYF. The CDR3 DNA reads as TGTGCCAGCAGCTCCTGGACTAGCGGGGGGCACTACGAGCAGTACTTC.